This section outlines one T cell receptor beta chain sequence together with its context. In the same sample, other DNA sequences code for this CDR3. This sample stems from a study of blood T cell repertoires in COVID-19. Study in general: Donors in the United States, Italy and Spain gave samples during acute or convalescent COVID-19.

Sequencing used immunoSEQ multiplex PCR; TCRdb keeps in-frame clones, though not all of them. The data contain around 620,000 clones, around 89% of them singletons. The clonotype was recovered from a woman aged 18-29 years with acute or convalescent COVID-19. Source material: peripheral blood.

Here the CDR3 DNA reads TGTGCCAGCAGCTTGGTGGGGGGCTACGAGCAGTACTTC. Its protein is CASSLVGGYEQYF. This chain uses TRBV5-6 with TRBJ2-7; TRBD2 might be the D (6 bases). Trimming pared 0 bases from V and 3 bases from J, leaving 7 bases between. In germline, CDR1 is SGHDT, CDR2 YYEEEE. There are 13 residues in the CDR3.